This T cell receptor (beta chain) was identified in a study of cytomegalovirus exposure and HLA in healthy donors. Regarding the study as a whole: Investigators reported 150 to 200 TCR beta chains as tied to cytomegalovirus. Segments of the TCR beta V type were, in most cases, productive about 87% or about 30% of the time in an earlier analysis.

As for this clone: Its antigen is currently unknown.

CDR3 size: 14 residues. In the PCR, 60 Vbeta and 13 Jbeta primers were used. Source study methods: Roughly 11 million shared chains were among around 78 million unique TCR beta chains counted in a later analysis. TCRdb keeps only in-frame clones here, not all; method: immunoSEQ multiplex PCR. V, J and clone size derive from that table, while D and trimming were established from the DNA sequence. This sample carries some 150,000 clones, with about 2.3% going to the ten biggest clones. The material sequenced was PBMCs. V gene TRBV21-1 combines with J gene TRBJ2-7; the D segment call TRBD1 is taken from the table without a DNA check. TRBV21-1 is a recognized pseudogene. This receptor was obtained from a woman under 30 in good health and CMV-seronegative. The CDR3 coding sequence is TGTGCCAGCAGCTACCGGGACATTTCCTACGAGCAGTACTTC. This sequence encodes CASSYRDISYEQYF.